These 10 T cell receptor beta chains came from one sample sequenced in a study of T cell changes during pregnancy in multiple sclerosis. Some clones are missing from TCRdb's copy, which holds only in-frame ones; the method was immunoSEQ multiplex PCR. The data show 20,000 to 25,000 clones, roughly 90% seen once. Material: CD8+ T cells from peripheral blood mononuclear cells, obtained in the second trimester of pregnancy. The receptor source for this set is a female donor in good health, enrolled as a control in a pregnancy study.

The rearrangement joins TRBV4-3 to TRBJ2-5; 10 bases align to TRBD2. Trimming took 0 bases from V and 5 from J; bases not matched to a gene: 6. This CDR3 is 16 amino acids long. Germline V gives CDR1 LGHNA, CDR2 YSLEER. CDR3 coding DNA: TGCGCCAGCAGCCAAGATCCCAGCGGGGGGGGTGAGACCCAGTACTTC. This gives the protein CASSQDPSGGGETQYF.

There are a few counts of this clone. The J gene is TRBJ1-1, the V gene TRBV7-9, with D possibly being TRBD1 (6 bases). CDR3 length: 17 residues. Germline V gene lookup returns CDR1 SEHNR and CDR2 FQNEAQ (reference sequence). V was cut by 4 bases and J by 1 base, with 19 bases left in between. CDR3 region: CASSYPDYRERNTEAFF. DNA for the CDR3: TGTGCCAGCAGCTACCCAGACTACAGGGAAAGGAACACTGAAGCTTTCTTT. The complete variable domain, with remaining parts taken from reference TRBV7-9 and TRBJ1-1, reads DTGVSQNPRHKITKRGQNVTFRCDPISEHNRLYWYRQTLGQGPEFLTYFQNEAQLEKSRLLSDRFSAERPKGSFSTLEIQRTEQGDSAMYLCASSYPDYRERNTEAFFGQGTRLTVV.

The rearrangement joins TRBV6-4 to TRBJ1-1; 8 bases fit TRBD1. V lost 4 bases and J lost 4; bases outside the gene matches: 11. CDR1 is MRHNA, CDR2 SNTAGT, per germline. This CDR3 is 16 amino acids long. CDR3 protein: CASSASGGDAGTEAFF. CDR3 DNA sequence: TGTGCCAGCAGTGCCTCAGGGGGCGACGCGGGCACTGAAGCTTTCTTT.

The chain couples TRBV28 to TRBJ2-7; D is unresolved. Germline CDR1 is MDHEN and CDR2 is SYDVKM. The CDR3 sequence is 14 residues long. The V end lost 1 base, the J end lost 1 base, and 8 bases lay between the germline ends. As DNA, the CDR3 is TGTGCCAGCAGTTTATTAATCCAGTCCTACGAGCAGTACTTC. Translating it yields CASSLLIQSYEQYF.

The chain combines TRBV4-3 with TRBJ2-2, with D tentatively TRBD1 (6 bases). Germline V gives CDR1 LGHNA, CDR2 YSLEER. CDR3 length: 16 amino acids. V lost 3 bases and J lost 0, with 11 bases in between. DNA of the CDR3: TGCGCCAGCAGCCACTACAGGGATCCGAACACCGGGGAGCTGTTTTTT. Its translation is CASSHYRDPNTGELFF.

This CDR3 is CASRVAGVVNEQFF. The CDR3 DNA is TGTGCCAGCAGGGTAGCGGGAGTGGTTAATGAGCAGTTCTTC. This chain joins TRBV27 and TRBJ2-1; 9 nucleotides align to TRBD2. V shed 6 bases and J 7 bases; nucleotides not matched to a gene: 7. The CDR3 has 14 amino acids. CDR1 and CDR2 (germline): MNHEY, SMNVEV (reference sequence).

This chain uses TRBV19 with TRBJ1-1; TRBD1 matches 10 bases. J lost 4 bases, V lost 1 base, and 3 bases had no gene match. Per the germline V gene, CDR1 is LNHDA and CDR2 is SQIVND (reference sequence). CDR3 length: 15 residues. DNA of the CDR3: TGTGCCAGTAGTATAGCGGGGACAGGGGCCACTGAAGCTTTCTTT. This encodes CASSIAGTGATEAFF.

Judged by abundance, this clone is medium-sized (0.01 to 0.1%). The rearrangement joins TRBV15 to TRBJ2-7, with D perhaps matching TRBD2 (6 bases). The V gene's germline CDR1 is LNHNV and CDR2 YYDKDF (reference sequence). This CDR3 contains 14 residues. The ends were cut back, 0 bases at V and 5 bases at J, with 11 bases in the middle. In DNA, the CDR3 is TGTGCCACCAGCAGAGAGCTCGGGGGACACGAGCAGTACTTC. Protein: CATSRELGGHEQYF.

The chain recombines TRBV13 with TRBJ2-2; 9 nucleotides line up with TRBD1. In germline, CDR1 is PRHDT, CDR2 FYEKMQ (reference sequence). The CDR3 runs to 14 residues. Trimming at V came to 6 bases and at J to 7 bases, leaving 6 bases not matched to a gene. The CDR3: CASSSQGAYGELFF. The CDR3 DNA reads TGTGCCAGCAGTTCACAGGGGGCGTACGGGGAGCTGTTTTTT.

This clone has only a few counts. V usage is TRBV6-4 and J usage is TRBJ2-3; 7 nucleotides line up with TRBD2. The CDR3 is 14 amino acids. After removal of 2 bases from V and 1 base from J, the junction contained 0 bases not matched to a gene. In germline, CDR1 is MRHNA, CDR2 SNTAGT. The CDR3 DNA is TGTGCCAGCAGTGACGCGGGGGGCACAGATACGCAGTATTTT. Protein product: CASSDAGGTDTQYF.